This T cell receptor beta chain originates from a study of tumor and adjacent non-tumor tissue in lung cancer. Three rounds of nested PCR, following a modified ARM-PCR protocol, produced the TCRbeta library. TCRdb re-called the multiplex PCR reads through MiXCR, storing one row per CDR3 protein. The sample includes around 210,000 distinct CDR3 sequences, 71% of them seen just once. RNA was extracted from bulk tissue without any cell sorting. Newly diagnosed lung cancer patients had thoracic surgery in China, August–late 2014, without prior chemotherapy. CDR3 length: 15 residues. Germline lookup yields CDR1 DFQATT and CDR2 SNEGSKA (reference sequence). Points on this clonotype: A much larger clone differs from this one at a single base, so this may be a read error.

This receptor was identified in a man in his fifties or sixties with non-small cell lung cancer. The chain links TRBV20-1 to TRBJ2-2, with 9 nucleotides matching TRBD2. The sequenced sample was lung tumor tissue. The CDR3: CCAREPGLATGELFF. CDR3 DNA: TGCTGTGCTAGAGAACCGGGACTAGCCACCGGGGAGCTGTTTTTT.